Sequencing of this T cell receptor (beta chain) was carried out in a study of identical twins. V dropped 1 base and J dropped 0; count of bases not matched to a gene: 16. Germline V gives CDR1 SGHAT, CDR2 FQNNGV. The CDR3 runs 20 residues. TCRdb analysed the 5' RACE reads with MiXCR anew, one entry per CDR3 protein. Counted here are 1.5 million to 2 million distinct CDR3 sequences, 32% occurring once; the ten biggest clones make up approximately 0.29%. The V call is TRBV11-2, the J call TRBJ2-3; 7 bases align to TRBD2. Sequenced sample: cord blood. This receptor was taken from a newborn girl in good health. The CDR3, as DNA: TGTGCCAGCAGCTTAGCTCCCAATGTGGGGGAGGGATTTAGCACAGATACGCAGTATTTT. It translates to CASSLAPNVGEGFSTDTQYF. Complete variable domain (other parts from reference TRBV11-2 and TRBJ2-3): EAGVAQSPRYKIIEKRQSVAFWCNPISGHATLYWYQQILGQGPKLLIQFQNNGVVDDSQLPKDRFSAERLKGVDSTLKIQPAKLEDSAVYLCASSLAPNVGEGFSTDTQYFGPGTRLTVL.